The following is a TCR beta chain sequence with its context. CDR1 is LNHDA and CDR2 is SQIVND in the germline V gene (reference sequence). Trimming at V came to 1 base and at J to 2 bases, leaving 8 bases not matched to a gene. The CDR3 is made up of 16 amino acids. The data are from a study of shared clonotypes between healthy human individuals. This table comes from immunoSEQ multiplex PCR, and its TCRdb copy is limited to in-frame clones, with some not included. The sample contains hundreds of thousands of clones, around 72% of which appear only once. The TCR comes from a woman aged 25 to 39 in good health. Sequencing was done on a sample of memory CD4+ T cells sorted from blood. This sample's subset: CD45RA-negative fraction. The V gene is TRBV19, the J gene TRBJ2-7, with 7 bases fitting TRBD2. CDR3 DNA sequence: TGTGCCAGTAGTATAGGGGGAGCAGCGGGGACCTACGAGCAGTACTTC. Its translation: CASSIGGAAGTYEQYF. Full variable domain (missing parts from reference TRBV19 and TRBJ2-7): DGGITQSPKYLFRKEGQNVTLSCEQNLNHDAMYWYRQDPGQGLRLIYYSQIVNDFQKGDIAEGYSVSREKKESFPLTVTSAQKNPTAFYLCASSIGGAAGTYEQYFGPGTRLTVT.